Listed below are T cell receptor beta chains from one sample, sequenced in a study of blood T cell repertoires in COVID-19. Method: immunoSEQ multiplex PCR; TCRdb's copy keeps in-frame clones and lacks some. This sample yields fewer than 300,000 clones, of which roughly 84% are seen a single time; 0.85% to 0.9% belongs to the top ten. Sequenced: peripheral blood. These TCRs come from a human donor with COVID-19, enrolled during active disease. The donor label of this sample is uncertain. CDR3s include the opening cysteine and the closing phenylalanine or tryptophan. Fields, in order: clone size, V gene, J gene, D gene, CDR3 protein, CDR3 DNA. D genes are given only for firm matches. Some rows have no size entry. The others give once, few or many, or a class for an expanded clone.

NA	TRBV11-3	TRBJ1-6	NA	CASSLARGTYNSPLHF	TGTGCCAGCAGCTTAGCGCGCGGGACCTATAATTCACCCCTCCACTTT
NA	TRBV5-1	TRBJ2-4	NA	CASSLNRDLNIQYF	TGCGCCAGCAGCTTGAACAGAGACCTAAACATTCAGTACTTC
NA	TRBV11-2	TRBJ2-2	TRBD1	CASSTLGQGIVTGELFF	TGTGCCAGCAGCACCCTAGGACAGGGAATTGTAACCGGGGAGCTGTTTTTT
NA	TRBV5-1	TRBJ2-7	NA	CASRYSQGPMGEQYF	TGCGCCAGCAGGTATTCACAGGGACCCATGGGGGAGCAGTACTTC
NA	TRBV3-1/TRBV3-2	TRBJ1-2	NA	CASSQVGAAANYGYTF	TGTGCCAGCAGCCAAGTTGGGGCTGCAGCTAACTATGGCTACACCTTC
NA	TRBV6-5	TRBJ1-3	NA	CASSQGYSGNTIYF	TGTGCCAGCAGCCAGGGCTACTCTGGAAACACCATATATTTT
NA	TRBV12-5	TRBJ1-1	TRBD1	CASGLAGQGRAFF	TGTGCTAGTGGTTTGGCCGGACAGGGTCGGGCTTTCTTT
NA	TRBV6-1	TRBJ1-4	NA	CASSESRVPNEKLFF	TGTGCCAGCAGTGAATCCAGGGTTCCTAATGAAAAACTGTTTTTT
NA	TRBV18	TRBJ2-2	TRBD1	CASSQGQTNTGELFF	TGTGCCAGCTCTCAGGGACAGACGAACACCGGGGAGCTGTTTTTT
NA	TRBV5-1	TRBJ1-5	NA	CASRPSSFDQPQHF	TGCGCCAGCAGGCCTAGTTCTTTCGATCAGCCCCAGCATTTT
few	TRBV30	TRBJ1-5	NA	CAWSVRDGNQPQHF	TGTGCCTGGAGTGTCAGGGATGGCAATCAGCCCCAGCATTTT
NA	TRBV29-1	TRBJ1-1	TRBD1	CSVYQTGGTEAFF	TGCAGCGTATACCAGACAGGGGGCACTGAAGCTTTCTTT
few	TRBV19	TRBJ1-2	NA	CASSIQGRDYGYTF	TGTGCCAGTAGTATCCAGGGCAGGGACTATGGCTACACCTTC
few	TRBV6-2/TRBV6-3	TRBJ2-5	NA	CASSQGQQETQYF	TGTGCCAGCAGCCAGGGGCAGCAAGAGACCCAGTACTTC
few	TRBV28	TRBJ2-1	NA	CASSLPSRVEQFF	TGTGCCAGCAGTTTACCCTCACGAGTCGAGCAGTTCTTC
once	TRBV5-4	TRBJ1-3	NA	CASSISGAAPGTIYF	TGTGCCAGCAGCATATCAGGGGCCGCCCCGGGCACCATATATTTT
once	TRBV19	TRBJ1-1	TRBD1	CASAIQGIGNTEAFF	TGTGCCAGTGCGATACAGGGGATCGGCAACACTGAAGCTTTCTTT
NA	TRBV11-3	TRBJ2-7	NA	CASSKSPGAGEQYF	TGTGCCAGCAGCAAATCACCGGGCGCGGGCGAGCAGTACTTC
few	TRBV15	TRBJ2-7	TRBD1	CATSRDQDRAYEQYF	TGTGCCACCAGCAGAGATCAGGACAGGGCCTACGAGCAGTACTTC
NA	TRBV28	TRBJ1-2	NA	CASRRWDMGDYGYTF	TGTGCCAGCAGGCGGTGGGACATGGGGGACTATGGCTACACCTTC
NA	TRBV6-5	TRBJ2-7	NA	CASSRPGYSYEQYF	TGTGCCAGCAGTCGTCCGGGATACTCCTACGAGCAGTACTTC
few	TRBV9	TRBJ2-3	NA	CASSVGGLQTDTQYF	TGTGCCAGCAGCGTAGGGGGACTCCAGACTGATACGCAGTATTTT
NA	TRBV7-7	TRBJ2-1	TRBD1	CASSLAGGENGEQFF	TGTGCTAGCAGCTTAGCAGGGGGCGAGAACGGTGAGCAGTTCTTC
NA	TRBV4-2	TRBJ2-7	TRBD1	CASSQVGQGVYEQYF	TGTGCCAGCAGCCAAGTGGGACAGGGGGTTTACGAGCAGTACTTC
NA	TRBV21-1	TRBJ2-6	NA	CASSFRTSGNLLAGANVLTF	TGTGCCAGCAGCTTCCGGACTAGCGGGAACCTCCTTGCTGGGGCCAACGTCCTGACTTTC
NA	TRBV29-1	TRBJ2-2	TRBD1	CSVQGQGTTGELFF	TGCAGCGTCCAGGGACAGGGGACCACCGGGGAGCTGTTTTTT
few	TRBV5-1	TRBJ2-7	NA	CASSLAGAGQTTYEQYF	TGCGCCAGCAGCTTGGCCGGGGCGGGACAGACTACCTACGAGCAGTACTTC
NA	TRBV10-3	TRBJ1-5	NA	CAISDSPASPNQPQHF	TGTGCCATCAGTGATAGCCCCGCCTCCCCTAATCAGCCCCAGCATTTT
few	TRBV24-1	TRBJ2-7	TRBD1	CATGHDGQGYEQYF	TGTGCCACCGGACACGATGGACAGGGATACGAGCAGTACTTC
NA	TRBV27	TRBJ2-2	NA	CASSLGSGELFF	TGTGCCAGCAGTTTAGGTAGCGGGGAGCTGTTTTTT
once	TRBV19	TRBJ1-3	TRBD1	CASSTPGQGGGNTIYF	TGTGCCAGTAGTACTCCGGGACAGGGAGGCGGAAACACCATATATTTT
NA	TRBV6-6	TRBJ2-5	TRBD2	CASIAAGAGETQYF	TGTGCCAGCATCGCAGCGGGAGCGGGGGAGACCCAGTACTTC